What follows is one T cell receptor beta chain and its context. Its antigen remains unidentified. The CD4+ fraction was divided into a CD45RA+ naive subset and a CD45RA-negative memory subset. Trimming took 1 base from V and 3 from J, leaving 10 bases between them. From germline, CDR1 is KGHSH and CDR2 LQKENI. This CDR3 is 14 amino acids long. The sample belongs to a study of shared clonotypes between healthy human individuals. Sequencing used immunoSEQ multiplex PCR; TCRdb keeps in-frame clones, though not all of them. This table has about 980,000 clones, approximately 80% appearing once. Study observations and caveats: Sharing of clonotypes among donors was expected to vary with sequencing depth. What naive subsets generally showed was a larger estimated richness than memory subsets showed.

This sequence was found in a man between 18 and 35 years old in good health. The chain joins TRBV18 to TRBJ2-7; D is perhaps TRBD2 (6 bases). Sequences were obtained from memory CD4+ T cells sorted from blood. Subset of the sample: CD45RA-negative fraction. The CDR3 nucleotides read TGTGCCAGCTCACCACTAGCGGCCAACTACGAGCAGTACTTC. Translating gives CASSPLAANYEQYF.